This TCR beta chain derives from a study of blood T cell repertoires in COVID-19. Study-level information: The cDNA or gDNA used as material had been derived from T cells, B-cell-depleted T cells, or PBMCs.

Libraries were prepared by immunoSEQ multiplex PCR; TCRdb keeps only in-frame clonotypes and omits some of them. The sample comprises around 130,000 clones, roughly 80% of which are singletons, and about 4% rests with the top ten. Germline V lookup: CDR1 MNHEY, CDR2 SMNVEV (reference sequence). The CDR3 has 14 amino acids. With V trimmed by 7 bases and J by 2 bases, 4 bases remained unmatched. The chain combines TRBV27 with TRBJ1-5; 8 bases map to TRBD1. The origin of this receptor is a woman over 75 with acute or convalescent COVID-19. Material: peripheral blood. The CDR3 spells CASTPTGGNQPQHF. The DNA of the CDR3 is TGTGCCAGCACCCCGACAGGGGGCAATCAGCCCCAGCATTTT.